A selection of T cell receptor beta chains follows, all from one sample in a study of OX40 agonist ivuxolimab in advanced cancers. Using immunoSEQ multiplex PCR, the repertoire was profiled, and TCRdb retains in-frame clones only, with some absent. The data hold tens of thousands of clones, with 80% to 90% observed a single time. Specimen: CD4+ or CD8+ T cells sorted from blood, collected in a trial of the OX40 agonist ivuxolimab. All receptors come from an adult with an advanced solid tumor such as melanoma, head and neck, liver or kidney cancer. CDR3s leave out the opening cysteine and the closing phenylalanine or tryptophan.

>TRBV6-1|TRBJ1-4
ASSEARVGEKLF
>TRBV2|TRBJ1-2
ASSERDRGYGYT
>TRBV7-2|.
ASSSHASGGYEQY
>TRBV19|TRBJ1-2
ASSVDRSYGYT
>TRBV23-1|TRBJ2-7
ASSPSKMNRDRRKNEQY
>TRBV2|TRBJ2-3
ASMSERPTQY
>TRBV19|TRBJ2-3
ASREGGKDTQY
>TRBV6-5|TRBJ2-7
ASSYDREAYEQY
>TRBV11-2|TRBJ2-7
ASSWQLAGGSYEQY
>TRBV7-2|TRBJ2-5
ASSGGLQETQY
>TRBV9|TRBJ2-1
ASSVEIRGPTYNEQF
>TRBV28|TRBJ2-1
ASSFAGISYNEQF
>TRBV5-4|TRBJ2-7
ASSLSQGTAYEQY
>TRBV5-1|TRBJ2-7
ASSFGTGPSSYEQY
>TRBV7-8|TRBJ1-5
ASSLAQGAGSNQPQH
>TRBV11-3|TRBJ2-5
ASSLGTGGYAGETQY
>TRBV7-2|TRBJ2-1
ASSLVGGYNEQF
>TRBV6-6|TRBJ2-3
ASRLAGGHTDTQY
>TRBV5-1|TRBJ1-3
ASSLAGQRGSSGNTIY
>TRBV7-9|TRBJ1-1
ASSVGVMRAEAF
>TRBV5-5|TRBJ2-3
ASSLASGGDTQY
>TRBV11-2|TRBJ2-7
ASSLVGTGMDEQY
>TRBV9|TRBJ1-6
ASSVTGIGNSPLH
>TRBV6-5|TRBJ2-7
ASSYSMGEYEQY
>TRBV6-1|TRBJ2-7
ASRPPRLGSEQY
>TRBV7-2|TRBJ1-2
ASSFGSGTPYGYT
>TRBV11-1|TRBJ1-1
ASSSANGGTEAF
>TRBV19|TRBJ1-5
ASSSVRGLVYQPQH
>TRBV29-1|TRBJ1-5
SVGEQGNQPQH
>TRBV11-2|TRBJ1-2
ASSGAGQEGYGYT
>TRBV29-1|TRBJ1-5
SVAQGNQPQH
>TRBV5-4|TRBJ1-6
ASSSQGYNSPLH